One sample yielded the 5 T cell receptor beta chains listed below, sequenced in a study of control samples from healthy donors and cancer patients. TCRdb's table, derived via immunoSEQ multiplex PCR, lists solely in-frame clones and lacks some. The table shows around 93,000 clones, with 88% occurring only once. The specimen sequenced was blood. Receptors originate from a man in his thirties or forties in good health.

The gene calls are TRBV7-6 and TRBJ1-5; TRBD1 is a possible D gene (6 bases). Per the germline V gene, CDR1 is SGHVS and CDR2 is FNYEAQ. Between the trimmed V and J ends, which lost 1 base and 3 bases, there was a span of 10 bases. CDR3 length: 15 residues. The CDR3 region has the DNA TGTGCCAGCAGCTTAGGCACAGGGCCCAATCAGCCCCAGCATTTT. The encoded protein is CASSLGTGPNQPQHF.

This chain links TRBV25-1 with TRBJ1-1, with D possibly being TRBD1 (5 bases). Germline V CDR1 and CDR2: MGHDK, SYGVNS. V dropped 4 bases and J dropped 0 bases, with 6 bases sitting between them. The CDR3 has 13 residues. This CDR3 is CASSAGLNTEAFF. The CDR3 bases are TGTGCCAGCAGTGCGGGACTGAACACTGAAGCTTTCTTT.

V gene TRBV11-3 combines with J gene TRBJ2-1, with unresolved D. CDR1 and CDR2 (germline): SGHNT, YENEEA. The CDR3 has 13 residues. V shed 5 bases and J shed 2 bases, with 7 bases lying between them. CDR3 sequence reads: CASSPPAYNEQFF. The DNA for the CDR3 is TGTGCCAGCAGCCCACCGGCCTACAATGAGCAGTTCTTC.

CDR3 coding DNA: TGTGCCAGCAGCCTCTTCTTTGGAGAGACCCAGTACTTC. Amino acid sequence: CASSLFFGETQYF. The V call is TRBV14, the J call TRBJ2-5; D unresolved. Trimming took 4 bases from V and 4 from J, leaving 10 bases between them. The CDR3 is 13 amino acids. Germline V gene data show CDR1 as SGHDN and CDR2 as FVKESK. The entire variable domain, with the rest obtained from reference TRBV14 and TRBJ2-5, is as follows: EAGVTQFPSHSVIEKGQTVTLRCDPISGHDNLYWYRRVMGKEIKFLLHFVKESKQDESGMPNNRFLAERTGGTYSTLKVQPAELEDSGVYFCASSLFFGETQYFGPGTRLLVL.

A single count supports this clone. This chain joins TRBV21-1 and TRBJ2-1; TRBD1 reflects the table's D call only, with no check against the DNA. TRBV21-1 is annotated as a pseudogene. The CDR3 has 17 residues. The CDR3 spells CASSIGQVTPLSNEQFF. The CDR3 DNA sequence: TGTGCCAGCAGCATTGGGCAGGTGACACCTTTGTCCAATGAGCAGTTCTTC.